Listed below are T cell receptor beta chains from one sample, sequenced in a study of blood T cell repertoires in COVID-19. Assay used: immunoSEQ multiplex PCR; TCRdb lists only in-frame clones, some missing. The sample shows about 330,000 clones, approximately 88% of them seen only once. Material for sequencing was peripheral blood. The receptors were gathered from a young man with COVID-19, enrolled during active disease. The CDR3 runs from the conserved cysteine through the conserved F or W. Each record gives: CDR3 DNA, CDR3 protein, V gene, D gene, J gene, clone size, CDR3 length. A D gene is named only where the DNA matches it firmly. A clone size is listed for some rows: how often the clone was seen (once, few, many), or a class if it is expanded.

cdr3_nt: TGTGCCAGCAGCCAATCTGGGCTAGCGGGGTACCAAGAGACCCAGTACTTC
cdr3_aa: CASSQSGLAGYQETQYF
v_call: TRBV3-1/TRBV3-2
d_call: TRBD2
j_call: TRBJ2-5
clone_size: once
cdr3_length: 17

cdr3_nt: TGTGCCAGCAGTTCCACAGGGTCGAGCTCCTATAATTCACCCCTCCACTTT
cdr3_aa: CASSSTGSSSYNSPLHF
v_call: TRBV5-4
d_call: -
j_call: TRBJ1-6
clone_size: -
cdr3_length: 17

cdr3_nt: TGTGCCAGCAGCCTAAGCCAGGGTAGTGGACAGACCCAGTACTTC
cdr3_aa: CASSLSQGSGQTQYF
v_call: TRBV7-8
d_call: -
j_call: TRBJ2-5
clone_size: -
cdr3_length: 15

cdr3_nt: TGTGCCAGCAGCTTTAGCACTGAAGCTTTCTTT
cdr3_aa: CASSFSTEAFF
v_call: TRBV5-6
d_call: -
j_call: TRBJ1-1
clone_size: -
cdr3_length: 11

cdr3_nt: TGTGCCAGTAGTATGATTCCGGGACTAGGTAATGAAAAACTGTTTTTT
cdr3_aa: CASSMIPGLGNEKLFF
v_call: TRBV19
d_call: -
j_call: TRBJ1-4
clone_size: -
cdr3_length: 16

cdr3_nt: TGTGCCACCACGGGGGGCGCTTCTGGCTACACCTTC
cdr3_aa: CATTGGASGYTF
v_call: TRBV28
d_call: -
j_call: TRBJ1-2
clone_size: -
cdr3_length: 12

cdr3_nt: TGTGCCAGCAGTTTTGGTCAGGGGAGACCCTCTGGGGCCAACGTCCTGACTTTC
cdr3_aa: CASSFGQGRPSGANVLTF
v_call: TRBV27
d_call: -
j_call: TRBJ2-6
clone_size: -
cdr3_length: 18

cdr3_nt: TGTGCCAGCAGTGAATACAGGTATAATTCACCCCTCCACTTT
cdr3_aa: CASSEYRYNSPLHF
v_call: TRBV6-1
d_call: -
j_call: TRBJ1-6
clone_size: -
cdr3_length: 14

cdr3_nt: TGTGCCAGCAGCCAAGAGGGACTGATTGCCTACAATGAGCAGTTCTTC
cdr3_aa: CASSQEGLIAYNEQFF
v_call: TRBV14
d_call: -
j_call: TRBJ2-1
clone_size: -
cdr3_length: 16

cdr3_nt: TGTGCCAGCAGCCTCCTAGGTACTGGAAACACCATATATTTT
cdr3_aa: CASSLLGTGNTIYF
v_call: TRBV27
d_call: -
j_call: TRBJ1-3
clone_size: -
cdr3_length: 14

cdr3_nt: TGTGCCAGCAGTGACTCGGGGGGGTCTGGCTATGGCTACACCTTC
cdr3_aa: CASSDSGGSGYGYTF
v_call: TRBV6-4
d_call: -
j_call: TRBJ1-2
clone_size: -
cdr3_length: 15